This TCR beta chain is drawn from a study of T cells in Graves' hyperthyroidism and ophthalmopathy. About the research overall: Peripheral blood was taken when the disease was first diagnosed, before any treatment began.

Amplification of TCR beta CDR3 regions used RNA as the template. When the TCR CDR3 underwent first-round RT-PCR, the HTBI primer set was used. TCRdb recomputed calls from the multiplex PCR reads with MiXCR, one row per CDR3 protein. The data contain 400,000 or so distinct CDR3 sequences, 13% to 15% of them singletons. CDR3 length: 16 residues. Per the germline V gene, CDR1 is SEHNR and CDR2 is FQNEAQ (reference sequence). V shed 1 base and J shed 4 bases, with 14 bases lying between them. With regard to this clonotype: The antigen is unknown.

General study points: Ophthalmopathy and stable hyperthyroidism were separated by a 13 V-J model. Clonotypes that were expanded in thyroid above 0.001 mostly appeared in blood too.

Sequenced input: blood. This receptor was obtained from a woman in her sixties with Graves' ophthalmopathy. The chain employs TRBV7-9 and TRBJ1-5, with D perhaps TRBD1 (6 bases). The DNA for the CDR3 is TGTGCCAGCAGCTTAGGTGTTGGGACAACTAATCAGCCCCAGCATTTT. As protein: CASSLGVGTTNQPQHF.